The next 18 T cell receptor beta chains were all read from a single sample in a study of identical twins. TCRdb itself ran the 5' RACE reads through MiXCR, one entry per CDR3 protein. This table has a few hundred thousand distinct CDR3 sequences, approximately 24% appearing once. This sample also belongs to another study, concerning T cells expressing NK-cell markers.

Sample: CD4+ T cells sorted from blood. These receptors all stem from a woman aged 18-29 years in good health.

This clonotype was seen only a few times. This chain connects TRBV6-2 or TRBV6-3 to TRBJ2-1, with TRBD2 matching 13 bases. This CDR3 contains 15 residues. Per the germline V gene, CDR1 is MNHEY and CDR2 is SVGEGT. V trimming: 5 bases; J trimming: 6 bases; junction bases outside the gene matches: 4. CDR3 residues: CASSPRTSGSNEQFF. In DNA form, the CDR3 reads TGTGCCAGCAGTCCGAGGACTAGCGGGAGCAATGAGCAGTTCTTC.

This clonotype was found a few times. The rearrangement joins TRBV12-3 or TRBV12-4 to TRBJ1-5; D unclear. V was shortened by 2 bases and J by 2 bases, with 10 bases between the two germline ends. This CDR3 is 15 amino acids long. CDR3: CASSLKAGGNQPQHF. CDR3 in DNA: TGTGCCAGCAGTTTAAAAGCAGGCGGCAATCAGCCCCAGCATTTT.

This clonotype was counted a few times. V and J are TRBV5-6 and TRBJ1-1, with D perhaps matching TRBD1 (5 bases). CDR1 is SGHDT and CDR2 is YYEEEE in the germline V gene. The CDR3 totals 14 residues. Trimming shortened V by 1 base and J by 0 bases, and 7 bases separated the two germline ends. The CDR3 here is CASSLKGMNTEAFF. The CDR3 nucleotides are TGTGCCAGCAGCTTGAAGGGGATGAACACTGAAGCTTTCTTT. Using reference TRBV5-6 and TRBJ1-1 for the parts outside the CDR3, the full variable domain is DAGVTQSPTHLIKTRGQQVTLRCSPKSGHDTVSWYQQALGQGPQFIFQYYEEEERQRGNFPDRFSGHQFPNYSSELNVNALLLGDSALYLCASSLKGMNTEAFFGQGTRLTVV.

V usage is TRBV7-2 and J usage is TRBJ2-3; D remains unclear. Trimming removed 3 bases from V and 5 bases from J, with 6 bases in between. Germline CDR1 is SGHTA and CDR2 is FQGNSA. CDR3 length: 12 residues. In DNA, the CDR3 is TGTGCCAGCAGCTTGGATCAAGATACGCAGTATTTT. This codes for CASSLDQDTQYF.

The chain employs TRBV6-2 or TRBV6-3 and TRBJ2-2; a possible D gene is TRBD2 (6 bases). The CDR3 consists of 15 residues. Trimming left V 5 bases short and J 1 base short, with 11 bases between. The germline CDR1 and CDR2 sequences are MNHEY and SVGEGT. DNA of the CDR3: TGTGCCAGCAGTCGACTAGAGATGAACACCGGGGAGCTGTTTTTT. This translates into CASSRLEMNTGELFF.

V is TRBV29-1 and J is TRBJ2-7; D remains ambiguous. The V gene's germline CDR1 is SQVTM and CDR2 ANQGSEA. V lost 4 bases, J lost 2 bases, and 18 bases lay in between. The CDR3 is 15 amino acids. The CDR3 DNA follows: TGCAGCGTTGTTAAGTTAGGGAAGTGGCCCTACGAGCAGTACTTC. Residues: CSVVKLGKWPYEQYF.

The chain joins TRBV29-1 to TRBJ2-7; D uncertain. This CDR3 spans 12 amino acids. Trimming took 5 bases from V and 7 from J, leaving 15 bases between them. CDR1 and CDR2 (germline): SQVTM, ANQGSEA. The CDR3 loop is CSVSDADGEQYF. CDR3 nucleotide sequence: TGCAGCGTTTCAGACGCCGATGGAGAGCAGTACTTC.

This chain connects TRBV20-1 to TRBJ2-1; D is possibly TRBD1 (5 bases). Per germline, CDR1 DFQATT and CDR2 SNEGSKA (reference sequence). V dropped 5 bases and J dropped 9 bases, with 14 bases sitting between them. This CDR3 comprises 12 residues. In DNA form, the CDR3 reads TGCAGTGCTCGTCGACAGAAGGGTGAGCAGTTCTTC. Residues: CSARRQKGEQFF.

This clonotype appeared a few times. The chain joins TRBV12-3 or TRBV12-4 to TRBJ2-7; D gene ambiguous. The CDR3 covers 16 residues. The ends were cut back, 3 bases at V and 3 bases at J, with 18 bases in the middle. This CDR3 is CASSLQRYFSDYEQYF. The DNA for the CDR3 is TGTGCCAGCAGTTTGCAAAGGTACTTTTCCGACTACGAGCAGTACTTC.

CDR3: CATSSVAANTGELFF. For the CDR3, the DNA is TGTGCCACCAGCAGCGTAGCCGCGAACACCGGGGAGCTGTTTTTT. The chain has TRBV15 and TRBJ2-2, with D uncertain. Germline-derived CDR1 and CDR2 are LNHNV and YYDKDF (reference sequence). V was shortened by 3 bases and J by 0 bases, with 8 bases between the two germline ends. This CDR3 spans 15 amino acids.

This clonotype came up a few times. V gene TRBV6-2 or TRBV6-3 combines with J gene TRBJ2-1; D unclear. V was clipped by 6 bases and J by 0 bases, with 12 bases between them. The V gene's germline CDR1 is MNHEY and CDR2 SVGEGT. The CDR3 consists of 15 residues. The CDR3 is CASSASAHSYNEQFF. The CDR3, as DNA: TGTGCCAGCAGCGCGAGCGCCCACTCCTACAATGAGCAGTTCTTC.

This clonotype was found a few times. The chain has TRBV3-1 and TRBJ2-7; D is ambiguous. CDR1 LGHDT and CDR2 YNNKEL come from the germline V gene (reference sequence). This CDR3 region has 11 residues. V lost 5 bases and J lost 6, with 8 bases in between. CDR3 sequence (DNA): TGTGCCAGCAGCTCTAGAAGCGAGCAGTACTTC. This translates into CASSSRSEQYF.

The chain recombines TRBV7-2 with TRBJ2-3; D uncertain. CDR3 length: 15 residues. Trimming stripped 1 base from V and 0 bases from J, with 8 bases between. CDR1 and CDR2 (germline): SGHTA, FQGNSA. The CDR3 bases are TGTGCCAGCAGCTTAGTTGGACCTAGCACAGATACGCAGTATTTT. Protein: CASSLVGPSTDTQYF.

The rearrangement joins TRBV7-9 to TRBJ2-1, with 7 bases lining up with TRBD2. The CDR3 sequence is 14 residues long. Germline V CDR1 and CDR2: SEHNR, FQNEAQ (reference sequence). V shed 2 bases and J 6 bases; nucleotides not matched to a gene: 4. CDR3 residues: CASSLSSGTNEQFF. The CDR3 DNA sequence: TGTGCCAGCAGCTTAAGCAGCGGGACCAATGAGCAGTTCTTC. Based on the CDR3 plus reference TRBV7-9 and TRBJ2-1, the full variable domain is DTGVSQNPRHKITKRGQNVTFRCDPISEHNRLYWYRQTLGQGPEFLTYFQNEAQLEKSRLLSDRFSAERPKGSFSTLEIQRTEQGDSAMYLCASSLSSGTNEQFFGPGTRLTVL.

This clonotype was detected only a few times. The chain links TRBV4-3 to TRBJ1-6; D is possibly TRBD1 (6 bases). With 0 bases removed from V and 6 bases from J, the gap between germline ends came to 24 bases. CDR3 length: 20 residues. The germline V gene has CDR1 LGHNA and CDR2 YSLEER. CDR3 loop: CASSQDTGTSNLGSNSPLHF. The CDR3 nucleotides are TGCGCCAGCAGCCAAGACACCGGGACATCTAACCTAGGGTCTAATTCACCCCTCCACTTT.

This clonotype has only a few counts. The V gene is TRBV5-1, the J gene TRBJ2-5; TRBD2 matches at 8 bases. The CDR3 has 16 amino acids. The trim removed 5 bases at V and 4 bases at J, leaving 13 bases unmatched. CDR1 and CDR2 (germline): SGHRS, YFSETQ. CDR3 DNA: TGCGCCAGCAGACCCCTCGCGGGAGGTTTGGGAGAGACCCAGTACTTC. Translation: CASRPLAGGLGETQYF. The full variable domain, completed using reference TRBV5-1 and TRBJ2-5, is KAGVTQTPRYLIKTRGQQVTLSCSPISGHRSVSWYQQTPGQGLQFLFEYFSETQRNKGNFPGRFSGRQFSNSRSEMNVSTLELGDSALYLCASRPLAGGLGETQYFGPGTRLLVL.

This clonotype turned up a few times. The chain has TRBV2 and TRBJ2-1; 10 bases agree with TRBD2. This CDR3 spans 16 amino acids. CDR1 SNHLY and CDR2 FYNNEI come from the germline V gene. V lost 4 bases and J lost 7; bases outside the gene matches: 10. The CDR3 loop reads CASSALAGGKANEQFF. The CDR3 nucleotides are TGTGCCAGCAGTGCTTTAGCGGGAGGAAAGGCGAATGAGCAGTTCTTC.

In this sample, this clonotype turned up a few times. The rearrangement joins TRBV29-1 to TRBJ2-7; D may be TRBD1 (6 bases). The CDR3 covers 12 residues. Germline V lookup: CDR1 SQVTM, CDR2 ANQGSEA. Trimming stripped 7 bases from V and 7 bases from J, with 17 bases between. CDR3 in DNA: TGCAGCGCCAAGGACAGACGGCGGGAGCAGTACTTC. This codes for CSAKDRRREQYF.